These 2 T cell receptor beta chains were all obtained from the same sample, sequenced in a study of CD8 T cells in ankylosing spondylitis. Study-wide results and caveats: Characteristic, it appeared, of ankylosing spondylitis blood was a TCR beta motif of roughly eight highly homologous variants.

TCRdb passed the 5' RACE reads through MiXCR, listing each CDR3 protein once. The sample yields 700,000 or so distinct CDR3 sequences, 15% to 20% seen once. For these receptors, no antigen is known. The source material was blood, either unsorted or a sorted T cell fraction (not recorded which). The receptors were gathered from a male donor with ankylosing spondylitis.

This clonotype showed up many times. The rearrangement uses TRBV12-3 or TRBV12-4 and TRBJ1-2; D unresolved. The CDR3 consists of 13 residues. V was clipped by 7 bases and J by 4 bases, with 13 bases between them. CDR3 protein: CASTDGNRYGYTF. CDR3 DNA sequence: TGTGCCAGCACCGACGGGAACCGCTATGGCTACACCTTC.

The gene calls are TRBV27 and TRBJ2-1, with D uncertain. V lost 3 bases to trimming and J lost 7 bases, with 19 bases between them. Looked up from germline, CDR1 is MNHEY and CDR2 is SMNVEV (reference sequence). This CDR3 contains 16 residues. This chain's CDR3 is CASSFSRSPPLNEQFF. The CDR3 DNA reads as TGTGCCAGCAGTTTTTCCCGGTCCCCCCCCTTGAATGAGCAGTTCTTC.